The clone carrying this T cell receptor beta chain showed up many times. The sample comes from a study of T cells in Graves' hyperthyroidism and ophthalmopathy. Study at large: Specimen type is peripheral blood, collected at initial diagnosis prior to any treatment.

The trim removed 3 bases at V and 1 base at J, leaving 8 bases unmatched. Germline V lookup: CDR1 SGHKS, CDR2 YYEKEE (reference sequence). The length of the CDR3 is 17 residues. Template material for amplifying TCR beta CDR3 regions consisted of RNA transcripts. The TCR CDR3 was amplified in a first-round RT-PCR using the HTBI primer set. TCRdb used MiXCR to reprocess the multiplex PCR reads, holding one entry per CDR3 protein. The sample lists more than 500,000 distinct CDR3 sequences, roughly 16% occurring once. Sequenced sample: blood. The chain joins TRBV5-5 to TRBJ2-2; TRBD1 aligns across 8 bases. The TCR originated in a woman aged 25 to 45 with Graves' ophthalmopathy. The CDR3 nucleotides are TGTGCCAGCAGCTCTCGGATAGGACAGGGGAACACCGGGGAGCTGTTTTTT. It encodes CASSSRIGQGNTGELFF.